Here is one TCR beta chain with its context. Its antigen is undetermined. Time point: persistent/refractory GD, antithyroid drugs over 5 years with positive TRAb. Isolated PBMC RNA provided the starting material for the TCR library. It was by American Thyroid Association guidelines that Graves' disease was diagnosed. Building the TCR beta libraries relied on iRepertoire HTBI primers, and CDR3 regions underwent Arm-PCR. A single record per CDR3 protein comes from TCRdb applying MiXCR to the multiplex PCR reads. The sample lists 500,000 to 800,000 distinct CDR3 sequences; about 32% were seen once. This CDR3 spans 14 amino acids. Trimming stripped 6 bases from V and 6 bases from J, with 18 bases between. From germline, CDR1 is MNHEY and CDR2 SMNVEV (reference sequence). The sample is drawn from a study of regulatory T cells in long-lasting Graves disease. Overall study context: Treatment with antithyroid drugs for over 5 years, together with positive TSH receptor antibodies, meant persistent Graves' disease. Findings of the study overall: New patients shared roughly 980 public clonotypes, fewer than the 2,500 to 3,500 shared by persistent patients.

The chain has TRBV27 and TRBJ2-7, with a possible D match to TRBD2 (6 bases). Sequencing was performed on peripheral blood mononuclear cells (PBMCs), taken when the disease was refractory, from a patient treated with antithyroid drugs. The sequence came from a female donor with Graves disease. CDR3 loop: CASSLARGRLEQYF. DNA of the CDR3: TGTGCCAGCAGCCTAGCGAGAGGGCGGCTCGAGCAGTACTTC.